This T cell receptor (beta chain) comes out of a study of blood T cell repertoires in COVID-19. Across the whole study: The United States, Italy and Spain were the sources of the acute and convalescent COVID-19 samples. The cDNA or gDNA used as material had been derived from T cells, B-cell-depleted T cells, or PBMCs.

Trimming left V 7 bases short and J 10 bases short, with 11 bases between. The germline V gene has CDR1 SGHTA and CDR2 FQGNSA. This CDR3 comprises 12 residues. Per the original methods: Estimation of nucleated cell counts relied on the amplification of reference gene primers. Some clones are missing from TCRdb's copy, which holds only in-frame ones; the method was immunoSEQ multiplex PCR. That table gives V, J and clone size, and the DNA gave D and trimming. The sample lists around 80,000 clones, about 80% occurring once. The sample was peripheral blood. This receptor was identified in a woman in her sixties or seventies with acute or convalescent COVID-19. V usage is TRBV7-2 and J usage is TRBJ1-6; no firm D call. CDR3 sequence (DNA): TGTGCCAGCAAGGAGTTGGCCTCACCCCTCCACTTT. Protein: CASKELASPLHF.